This T cell receptor beta chain was recorded in a study of beta chain features in type 1 diabetes (dated by TCRdb to 2017 to 2018). Study-wide context: Mean age, gender distribution, total cell number and subset yield were not different between patients and healthy donors. The study compared the TCRB repertoires of sorted circulating CD4+ T cell subsets in recently diagnosed type 1 diabetes patients with those in matched healthy donors. Naive and central memory subsets were obtained from all 30 or so donors, but regulatory and stem cell-like memory subsets were isolated from only 8 patients and roughly 8 healthy donors. A total of roughly 98,000,000 sorted cells were examined across all samples, and a strong correlation was observed between cell number per subset and RNA yield. Overall results and qualifications from the work: Because small numbers of individuals were included in the HLA sub-analyses, any influence of HLA type on TCRB rearrangement was left unresolved. Because cDNA was sequenced instead of genomic DNA, highly expressing activated cells could be over-represented, though the groups showed no difference in activation or CD3 levels. Naive, central memory and regulatory TCRB repertoires appeared more similar among patients than among healthy donors. At VDJ recombination sites, patients with type 1 diabetes made fewer insertions and deleted more nucleotides, a pattern implying thymic rearrangement abnormalities. A moderate but significant shortening of TCRB CDR3 length was observed in type 1 diabetes patients in all four CD4+ subsets. Shorter templates might be favored by PCR, yet because patient and control samples were amplified and corrected together, any such skew would affect both groups equally.

This clone was counted between two and nine times. This receptor's antigen is unknown. The sample holds no much larger clone one base away, and base qualities are not on file. The CDR3 numbers 15 residues from cysteine through phenylalanine. Only the CDR3 portion is preserved as DNA: 45 bases, with reading frame beginning at the first base. V is pruned by 6 bases and J by 2 bases, leaving 5 bases of the junction without a gene match. Based on the germline V gene, the CDR1 and CDR2 sequences are MDHEN and SYDVKM. Each donor gave one peripheral blood draw, roughly 110 mL on average, collected into heparinised tubes. A BD FACSAria II and a panel including CD45RO, CCR7, CD25, CD127, CD95 and CD27 were used to sort naive, central memory, regulatory and stem cell-like memory CD4+ T cells. A purity above 98% was achieved for all sorted populations. PBMCs were separated immediately by Lymphoprep density gradient centrifugation and were stained directly, without being cultured. So that batch effects would be minimized, each experiment stained and sorted samples in pairs, pairing one healthy donor with one patient.

The High Capacity cDNA Reverse Transcription Kit was used to reverse transcribe all of the isolated RNA, meaning that expressed TCRB transcripts were what got sequenced. Deep immunoSEQ sequencing was performed on naive, central memory and regulatory T cell samples, with an average of roughly 3.5 million total reads per sample. Sorted cells were lysed in RLT buffer and RNA was extracted with DNase-treated RNeasy Micro or Mini kits, depending on cell number. To prevent cross-contamination, every cell subset was processed on its own, while patient and healthy donor samples were processed together. The immunoSEQ multiplex PCR was used to amplify TCRB sequences from cDNA, yielding 87-bp fragments that span the CDR3 region. The amplicons were sequenced using the Illumina HiSeq platform. The paper's data handling went like this. PCR bias was corrected computationally using synthetic template baselines, and reads within Hamming distance 2 were collapsed, with unmergeable singletons discarded. By aligning reads against IMGT, V, D and J genes, CDR3 length, and insertions or deletions at six rearrangement sites were assigned. Within each subset, clonotype counts were normalized to sorted cell number, after which true diversity and Gini coefficients were computed with the tcR R package. The overlap coefficient, calculated on TCRB nucleotide sequences, was used to measure repertoire sharing. Not all clones reach the TCRdb copy of this immuneACCESS table, which keeps in-frame sequences only. Checked studies attribute under half of the gap to unresolved V genes and leave the rest unexplained. V and J calls and clone size are copied from that table; D and trimming were computed from the DNA. This sample has 150,000 to 180,000 clones in its table, and around 8.5% of those were observed once. The ten top clones hold nearly 0.65% of the sample.

The origin of this receptor is a man aged 18 to 29 in good health. The V and J segments used are TRBV28 and TRBJ1-5; TRBD1 aligns with 9 central bases. The sample consisted of central memory CD4+ T cells from blood. CDR3 loop: CASRQDRGGNQPQHF. The nucleotide sequence reads as follows: TGTGCCAGCAGACAGGACAGGGGTGGCAATCAGCCCCAGCATTTT.